The 27 T cell receptor beta chains below were found in one sample sequenced in a study of vaccination and CD4 T cells after COVID-19. Sequence data for DNA of cultured CD4+ T cells were generated by the Oncomine TCR Beta short-read assay. From the PCR reads, TCRdb called clonotypes with MiXCR, one entry per CDR3 protein. This table has 9,500 to 15,000 distinct CDR3 sequences, 58% appearing once. Treatment in this sample: roughly ten-day PBMC culture with coronavirus spike peptide pools or control peptides (ViraFEST assay). These TCRs' antigens remain unknown. The sequencing input was CD4+ T cells from blood, cultured in vitro. These TCRs come from a human donor who had recovered from COVID-19.

The chain carries TRBV2 and TRBJ2-7; D is unresolved. Germline CDR1 and CDR2: SNHLY and FYNNEI. The germline V and J ends were trimmed by 1 base and 8 bases, with 15 bases remaining between them. This CDR3 is 14 amino acids long. CDR3 region: CASSEGVLRIQQYF. Here the CDR3 DNA reads TGTGCCAGCAGTGAAGGGGTTTTGCGGATTCAGCAGTACTTC. The full variable domain, its missing parts supplied by reference TRBV2 and TRBJ2-7, is EPEVTQTPSHQVTQMGQEVILRCVPISNHLYFYWYRQILGQKVEFLVSFYNNEISEKSEIFDDQFSVERPDGSNFTLKIRSTKLEDSAMYFCASSEGVLRIQQYFGPGTRLTVT.

This clonotype was counted a few times. Here the CDR3 DNA reads TGCAGTGCTGGTGACACTGAAGCTTTCTTT. Encoded protein: CSAGDTEAFF. The J gene is TRBJ1-1, the V gene TRBV20-1, with unresolved D. CDR1 is DFQATT, CDR2 SNEGSKA, per germline (reference sequence). The CDR3 is made up of 10 amino acids. V was trimmed by 5 bases and J by 3 bases, leaving 4 bases between them.

The chain combines TRBV19 with TRBJ1-3; D is unclear. The CDR3 is made up of 14 amino acids. Deletions cut 7 bases from V and 0 bases from J, with 10 bases between. Germline V CDR1 and CDR2: LNHDA, SQIVND (reference sequence). CDR3 DNA: TGTGCCAGTACCCCCAGCTACTCTGGAAACACCATATATTTT. This encodes CASTPSYSGNTIYF.

The J gene is TRBJ1-2, the V gene TRBV25-1; D gene uncertain. The CDR3 has 11 residues. CDR1 is MGHDK and CDR2 is SYGVNS in the germline V gene. V dropped 4 bases and J dropped 8 bases, with 8 bases sitting between them. CDR3 nucleotides: TGTGCCAGCAGTGGGGCTTTCGGCTACACCTTC. It translates to CASSGAFGYTF.

The V and J genes are TRBV4-1 and TRBJ1-6, with unresolved D. This CDR3 contains 17 residues. Germline CDR1 and CDR2: MGHRA and YSYEKL. The V end was cut by 4 bases, the J end by 0 bases, with 13 bases between. As DNA, the CDR3 is TGCGCCAGCAGCCCTATGACGGGCAGCTCCTATAATTCACCCCTCCACTTT. It specifies CASSPMTGSSYNSPLHF.

The CDR3 coding sequence is TGTGCCAGCAGCCCCGGGCTGAATGAGCAGTTCTTC. Its translation: CASSPGLNEQFF. The rearrangement joins TRBV7-2 to TRBJ2-1; D uncertain. The V end lost 5 bases, the J end lost 7 bases, and 9 bases lay between the germline ends. Germline CDR1 reads SGHTA; CDR2 reads FQGNSA. The CDR3 sequence is 12 residues long.

The rearrangement joins TRBV20-1 to TRBJ2-3; the D is unclear. The CDR3 sequence is 12 residues long. Germline CDR1 is DFQATT and CDR2 is SNEGSKA (reference sequence). V was shortened by 7 bases and J by 0 bases, with 8 bases between the two germline ends. Here the CDR3 DNA reads TGCAGTGTGACGGCTAGCACAGATACGCAGTATTTT. It specifies CSVTASTDTQYF.

This clonotype appeared a single time. The genes are TRBV6-1 and TRBJ2-1, with TRBD1 matching 9 bases. Germline V gene data show CDR1 as MNHNS and CDR2 as SASEGT. The CDR3 sequence is 15 residues long. Trimming at V came to 6 bases and at J to 6 bases, leaving 9 bases not matched to a gene. The CDR3 here is CASSPGTGTPNEQFF. CDR3 nucleotide sequence: TGTGCCAGCAGCCCCGGGACAGGGACTCCCAATGAGCAGTTCTTC.

The chain combines TRBV7-9 with TRBJ1-1; 7 bases fit TRBD1. The ends lost 5 bases at V and 11 bases at J; junction bases unmatched: 14. The CDR3 is made up of 14 amino acids. Germline assignment: CDR1 SEHNR and CDR2 FQNEAQ (reference sequence). The CDR3 DNA follows: TGTGCCAGCAGCCCCCAGGGGGTGATCGGTAGGGCTTTCTTT. The encoded protein is CASSPQGVIGRAFF.

V usage is TRBV20-1 and J usage is TRBJ2-7; TRBD2 matches at 7 bases. Germline values: CDR1 DFQATT, CDR2 SNEGSKA (reference sequence). The ends lost 0 bases at V and 3 bases at J; junction bases unmatched: 8. The CDR3 covers 15 residues. The CDR3, as DNA: TGCAGTGCTAGAGATCCGGGGGGAACCGGCTACGAGCAGTACTTC. Amino acid sequence: CSARDPGGTGYEQYF.

The CDR3 nucleotides read TGCAGTGCTAGAATTGGCAGGGGAACTGAAGCTTTCTTT. Encoded protein: CSARIGRGTEAFF. The V and J genes are TRBV20-1 and TRBJ1-1, with D possibly being TRBD1 (6 bases). Germline CDR1 reads DFQATT; CDR2 reads SNEGSKA (reference sequence). V shed 2 bases and J shed 5 bases, with 12 bases lying between them. The CDR3 consists of 13 residues.

CDR3 sequence reads: CSAKRMDRWDNQPQHF. The CDR3 DNA reads TGCAGTGCTAAACGGATGGACAGGTGGGATAATCAGCCCCAGCATTTT. The chain employs TRBV20-1 and TRBJ1-5; 7 bases agree with TRBD1. Germline-derived CDR1 and CDR2 are DFQATT and SNEGSKA (reference sequence). V gave up 4 bases and J gave up 4 bases; unmatched junction bases: 13. The CDR3 extends over 16 amino acids.

The chain is built from TRBV11-2 and TRBJ2-4, with D maybe TRBD2 (6 bases). Trimming pared 5 bases from V and 8 bases from J, leaving 16 bases between. The CDR3 is made up of 14 amino acids. Germline CDR1 SGHAT, CDR2 FQNNGV. Written as DNA, the CDR3 is TGTGCCAGCAGCCTCCGGACCCGCGGGGACATTCAGTACTTC. This gives the protein CASSLRTRGDIQYF.

The rearrangement joins TRBV6-2 or TRBV6-3 to TRBJ2-3, with D tentatively TRBD2 (6 bases). The germline gives CDR1 MNHEY, CDR2 SVGEGT. This CDR3 is built from 15 residues. Trimming removed 4 bases from V and 1 base from J, with 12 bases in between. CDR3 protein: CASSFTGTRTDTQYF. In DNA, the CDR3 is TGTGCCAGCAGTTTTACCGGGACTCGCACAGATACGCAGTATTTT.

The chain uses TRBV29-1 and TRBJ1-3; the D gene is possibly TRBD1 (5 bases). V was trimmed by 8 bases and J by 16 bases, leaving 21 bases between them. This CDR3 spans 11 amino acids. Germline V CDR1 and CDR2: SQVTM, ANQGSEA. In DNA form, the CDR3 reads TGCAGCCTCCGATTGGGGGAAAGAATGTATTTT. Translating gives CSLRLGERMYF. The full variable domain, with the rest looked up from reference TRBV29-1 and TRBJ1-3, is SAVISQKPSRDICQRGTSLTIQCQVDSQVTMMFWYRQQPGQSLTLIATANQGSEATYESGFVIDKFPISRPNLTFSTLTVSNMSPEDSSIYLCSLRLGERMYFGEGSWLTVV.

This chain uses TRBV20-1 with TRBJ1-2; 7 bases map to TRBD1. Germline assignment: CDR1 DFQATT and CDR2 SNEGSKA (reference sequence). V was clipped by 3 bases and J by 8 bases; unmatched bases: 9. This CDR3 comprises 13 residues. The CDR3 sequence is CSASGPGGRGYTF. In DNA form, the CDR3 reads TGCAGTGCTAGCGGACCAGGGGGGCGCGGCTACACCTTC.

This clonotype appeared once. This chain joins TRBV12-3 or TRBV12-4 and TRBJ1-2; no clear D. This CDR3 region has 12 residues. Trimming pared 7 bases from V and 3 bases from J, leaving 9 bases between. The CDR3 region is CASTDGYYGYTF. As DNA, the CDR3 is TGTGCCAGCACCGACGGATACTATGGCTACACCTTC.

This clonotype occurred once. V and J are TRBV12-3 or TRBV12-4 and TRBJ1-1, with 11 bases lining up with TRBD1. CDR3 length equals 16 residues. V gave up 3 bases and J gave up 4 bases; unmatched junction bases: 7. The CDR3 sequence: CASSFNWGTGGTEAFF. In DNA, the CDR3 is TGTGCCAGCAGTTTTAATTGGGGGACAGGGGGCACTGAAGCTTTCTTT.

The V gene is TRBV7-8, the J gene TRBJ2-2; D is perhaps TRBD1 (6 bases). Trimming pared 5 bases from V and 4 bases from J, leaving 14 bases between. CDR3 length: 15 amino acids. CDR1 is SGHVS, CDR2 FQNEAQ, per germline. CDR3 in DNA: TGTGCCAGCAGCAAAGCAGGGGTAGGCACCGGGGAGCTGTTTTTT. Amino acids: CASSKAGVGTGELFF.

The chain joins TRBV5-1 to TRBJ2-7; D is unresolved. V shed 0 bases and J shed 3 bases, with 7 bases lying between them. Germline V gene sequence: CDR1 SGHRS, CDR2 YFSETQ. The CDR3 extends over 13 amino acids. In DNA, the CDR3 is TGCGCCAGCAGCTTGGGACACTACTACGAGCAGTACTTC. It yields the protein CASSLGHYYEQYF. Complete variable domain (other parts from reference TRBV5-1 and TRBJ2-7): KAGVTQTPRYLIKTRGQQVTLSCSPISGHRSVSWYQQTPGQGLQFLFEYFSETQRNKGNFPGRFSGRQFSNSRSEMNVSTLELGDSALYLCASSLGHYYEQYFGPGTRLTVT.

V usage is TRBV12-3 or TRBV12-4 and J usage is TRBJ2-7; D is possibly TRBD1 (6 bases). V lost 6 bases and J lost 1, with 10 bases in between. The CDR3 contains 13 residues. DNA for the CDR3: TGTGCCAGCAGGAGGACAGCGTCCTACGAGCAGTACTTC. Its translation is CASRRTASYEQYF.

CDR3 sequence reads: CASSPTDRVNTEAFF. The CDR3 DNA sequence: TGTGCCAGCTCACCGACCGACAGGGTAAACACTGAAGCTTTCTTT. The rearrangement joins TRBV18 to TRBJ1-1; 7 bases fit TRBD1. CDR1 KGHSH and CDR2 LQKENI come from the germline V gene. Unmatched junction bases numbered 6, after V lost 3 bases and J lost 2 bases. CDR3 length: 15 residues.

The chain links TRBV20-1 to TRBJ2-3; a possible D gene is TRBD2 (6 bases). Germline CDR1 DFQATT, CDR2 SNEGSKA (reference sequence). Between the trimmed V and J ends, which lost 4 bases and 2 bases, there was a span of 16 bases. This CDR3 comprises 15 residues. CDR3 sequence reads: CSATGGYPNTDTQYF. The DNA for the CDR3 is TGCAGTGCTACTGGGGGGTACCCGAACACAGATACGCAGTATTTT.

J is TRBJ2-1 and V is TRBV10-3; the match to TRBD2 covers 11 bases. Germline V lookup: CDR1 ENHRY, CDR2 SYGVKD. The J segment lost 10 bases and the V segment lost 7 bases, leaving 18 bases of the junction unmatched. This CDR3 comprises 17 residues. The CDR3 is CAIMGPSETSGAGEQFF. CDR3 in DNA: TGTGCCATCATGGGTCCCTCGGAGACTAGCGGGGCAGGGGAGCAGTTCTTC.

This chain connects TRBV7-2 to TRBJ2-3; possibly TRBD2 for D (6 bases). Germline V gene data show CDR1 as SGHTA and CDR2 as FQGNSA. V was clipped by 11 bases and J by 3 bases, with 15 bases between them. This CDR3 has 13 residues. DNA for the CDR3: TGTGCCTTGGCTCGGGAGTGGACAGATACGCAGTATTTT. Amino acids: CALAREWTDTQYF.

This clonotype was recorded a few times. V is TRBV19 and J is TRBJ2-5; D uncertain. V was pared by 3 bases and J by 2 bases, with 13 bases between. The CDR3 length is 15 residues. Germline V gene lookup returns CDR1 LNHDA and CDR2 SQIVND (reference sequence). CDR3 coding DNA: TGTGCCAGTAGTATTACCGCGACTTCACAAGAGACCCAGTACTTC. This translates into CASSITATSQETQYF. Together with reference TRBV19 and TRBJ2-5, the CDR3 gives the full variable domain: DGGITQSPKYLFRKEGQNVTLSCEQNLNHDAMYWYRQDPGQGLRLIYYSQIVNDFQKGDIAEGYSVSREKKESFPLTVTSAQKNPTAFYLCASSITATSQETQYFGPGTRLLVL.

This chain links TRBV6-1 with TRBJ1-1; D might be TRBD1 (5 bases). This CDR3 is 13 amino acids long. The V end lost 10 bases, the J end lost 4 bases, and 16 bases lay between the germline ends. Germline V lookup: CDR1 MNHNS, CDR2 SASEGT. CDR3 DNA: TGTGCCATTTCCTTAGACAGCGCCACTGAAGCTTTCTTT. Encoded protein: CAISLDSATEAFF.